The rows below give T cell receptor beta chains drawn from one sample of a study of Ad26.COV2.S vaccination and SARS-CoV-2 variants. Sequencing used immunoSEQ multiplex PCR; TCRdb keeps in-frame clones, though not all of them. Found here are 430,000 or so clones, 85% to 90% of them singletons; the top ten hold 2.5% to 3%. The material sequenced was peripheral blood, taken in a trial of Ad26.COV2.S vaccine versus placebo. These receptors came from a person between 18 and 59 years old who received the Ad26.COV2.S COVID-19 vaccine or a placebo. CDR3s include the opening cysteine and the closing phenylalanine or tryptophan. The D gene is left open where the match is weak. Rows give clone size only sometimes, using once, few, many, or a class for an expanded clone.

CDR3nt | CDR3aa | v_gene | abundance | d_gene | j_gene | len
TGTGCCAGCAGCTTAGGACTAGCGGGGACCCCCCTAGATACGCAGTATTTT | CASSLGLAGTPLDTQYF | TRBV7-2 | NA | TRBD2 | TRBJ2-3 | 17
TGTGCCAGCAGCTCGGGACTCTCCACAGATACGCAGTATTTT | CASSSGLSTDTQYF | TRBV7-3 | NA | NA | TRBJ2-3 | 14
TGTGCCAGCAGTCGGCGAGAGGGGGCAGGGGAGACCCAGTACTTC | CASSRREGAGETQYF | TRBV6-6 | NA | TRBD1 | TRBJ2-5 | 15
TGTGCCAGCAACTCTCGACAGGAGATACAAGAGACCCAGTACTTC | CASNSRQEIQETQYF | TRBV21-1 | once | NA | TRBJ2-5 | 15
TGCGCCAGCAGCTCCTCGGAAGTCCAGACGCAGTATTTT | CASSSSEVQTQYF | TRBV5-1 | once | NA | TRBJ2-3 | 13
TGTGCCATCAGTGAGACTAGCGGGACTGGGGATGAGCAGTTCTTC | CAISETSGTGDEQFF | TRBV10-3 | NA | TRBD2 | TRBJ2-1 | 15
TGTGCCAGCAGCGTAGCGGCTTATGGCTACACCTTC | CASSVAAYGYTF | TRBV9 | few | NA | TRBJ1-2 | 12
TGTGCCAGCAGATTACAGGGGGCTGGTGGCTACACCTTC | CASRLQGAGGYTF | TRBV6-5 | NA | TRBD1 | TRBJ1-2 | 13
TGCGCCAGCAGCCTGGGACTGAGCTCTGGAAACACCATATATTTT | CASSLGLSSGNTIYF | TRBV4-3 | NA | NA | TRBJ1-3 | 15
TGTGCCAGCAGCTTGATGGGATCTGGAAACACCATATATTTT | CASSLMGSGNTIYF | TRBV5-4 | NA | NA | TRBJ1-3 | 14
TGTGCCAGTAGTCGGGACAGGATTTCCTACGAGCAGTACTTC | CASSRDRISYEQYF | TRBV19 | NA | TRBD1 | TRBJ2-7 | 14
TGTGCCATCAGTGATGGAGGGGTGGCTGAAGCTTTCTTT | CAISDGGVAEAFF | TRBV10-3 | few | NA | TRBJ1-1 | 13
TGTGCCAGCAGCGCCCAAGGGGGCAGGACCTTTTACTTC | CASSAQGGRTFYF | TRBV21-1 | NA | NA | TRBJ2-5 | 13
TGTGCCAGCAGCTTCCCGGGGACTGAAGCTTTCTTT | CASSFPGTEAFF | TRBV11-1 | NA | NA | TRBJ1-1 | 12
TGTGCCACCAGTGATTCGGACAGGTGGCAGGGCTACACCTTC | CATSDSDRWQGYTF | TRBV24-1 | NA | TRBD1 | TRBJ1-2 | 14
TGTGCCAGCAGCCAAGGCGTGGGTCAGATCTATGGCTACACCTTC | CASSQGVGQIYGYTF | TRBV4-2 | NA | NA | TRBJ1-2 | 15
TGTGCCAGCAGCTCCCTCGTTAGACCTGGAAACACCATATATTTT | CASSSLVRPGNTIYF | TRBV7-6 | once | NA | TRBJ1-3 | 15
TGTGCCAGCAGCAAACAGAGAAGGGGCCGAATCAAAGGAGGCTACACCTTC | CASSKQRRGRIKGGYTF | TRBV21-1 | NA | NA | TRBJ1-2 | 17
TGTGCCAGCAGTTTAGCCGGACAGGGCGATTCGGATGGCTACACCTTC | CASSLAGQGDSDGYTF | TRBV28 | NA | TRBD1 | TRBJ1-2 | 16
TGTGCCAGCAGCCCCACCAGGAGCGATTATCAGTACTTC | CASSPTRSDYQYF | TRBV9 | NA | NA | TRBJ2-4 | 13
TGCGCCAGCAGCATTACTAGCGGGGGCGCGGATACGCAGTATTTT | CASSITSGGADTQYF | TRBV4-3 | NA | TRBD2 | TRBJ2-3 | 15
TGTGCCAGCAGGGGGACTAGCGCCTTCATGGAGACCCAGTACTTC | CASRGTSAFMETQYF | TRBV2 | NA | TRBD2 | TRBJ2-5 | 15
TGTGCCAGCAGCCAAATCCGTCGCGGAGGCACAGATACGCAGTATTTT | CASSQIRRGGTDTQYF | TRBV3-1/TRBV3-2 | NA | NA | TRBJ2-3 | 16
TGTGCCAGCAGCTTTGGGGTCTCGGGCATGGAGACCCAGTACTTC | CASSFGVSGMETQYF | TRBV5-8 | NA | NA | TRBJ2-5 | 15
TGCGCCAGCAGCCAAGGTCTGGATCAGCCCCAGCATTTT | CASSQGLDQPQHF | TRBV4-3 | NA | NA | TRBJ1-5 | 13
TGTGCCACCAGTGACCCGGGACGGAATACAATGGATGAGCAGTTCTTC | CATSDPGRNTMDEQFF | TRBV24-1 | NA | NA | TRBJ2-1 | 16
TGCAGTGCTAGTGCCGGGACATCCCGTGGGGAGCTGTTTTTT | CSASAGTSRGELFF | TRBV20-1 | NA | NA | TRBJ2-2 | 14
TGTGCCAGCAGCTTACGGGGCGGGAGGTACACAGATACGCAGTATTTT | CASSLRGGRYTDTQYF | TRBV7-2 | once | TRBD2 | TRBJ2-3 | 16
TGTGCCAGCAGCCAAACTAGCGGGCGTTCATACAATGAGCAGTTCTTC | CASSQTSGRSYNEQFF | TRBV5-4 | NA | TRBD2 | TRBJ2-1 | 16
TGTGCCAGCAGTCCAGGACCCAATCAGCCCCAGCATTTT | CASSPGPNQPQHF | TRBV2 | NA | NA | TRBJ1-5 | 13
TGTGCCAGCAGCCAGGGACAGTCCAATTCACCCCTCCACTTT | CASSQGQSNSPLHF | TRBV4-2 | NA | TRBD1 | TRBJ1-6 | 14
TGTGCCAGCAGGGGGACAGGGGGACGTGGAAACACCATATATTTT | CASRGTGGRGNTIYF | TRBV2 | NA | TRBD1 | TRBJ1-3 | 15
TGTGCCAGCAGCTTAGCTGTCAGCGGGGGCTACAATGAGCAGTTCTTC | CASSLAVSGGYNEQFF | TRBV7-2 | NA | TRBD2 | TRBJ2-1 | 16